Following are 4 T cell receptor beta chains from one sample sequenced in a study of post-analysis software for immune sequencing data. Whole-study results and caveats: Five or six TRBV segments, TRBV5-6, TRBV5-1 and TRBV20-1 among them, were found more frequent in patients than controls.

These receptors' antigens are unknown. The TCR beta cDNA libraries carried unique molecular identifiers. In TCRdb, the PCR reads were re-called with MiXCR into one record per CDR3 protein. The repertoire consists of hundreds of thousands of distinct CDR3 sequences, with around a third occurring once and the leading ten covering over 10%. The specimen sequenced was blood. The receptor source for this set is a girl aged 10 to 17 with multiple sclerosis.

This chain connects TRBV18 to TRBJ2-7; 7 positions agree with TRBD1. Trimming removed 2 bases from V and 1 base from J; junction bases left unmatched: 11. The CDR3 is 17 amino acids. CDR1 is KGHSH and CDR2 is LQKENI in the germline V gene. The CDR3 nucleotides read TGTGCCAGCTCACCATCGGGACAGTCCCTTTATTCCTACGAGCAGTACTTC. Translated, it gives CASSPSGQSLYSYEQYF.

The CDR3 sequence is CASSLTATPSGSTDTQYF. For the CDR3, the DNA is TGTGCCAGCAGCTTAACGGCTACGCCTAGCGGGTCTACAGATACGCAGTATTTT. The chain has TRBV7-3 and TRBJ2-3; the match to TRBD2 covers 8 bases. V was clipped by 0 bases and J by 3 bases; unmatched bases: 11. The CDR3 length is 18 residues. Germline values: CDR1 SGHTA, CDR2 FQGTGA.

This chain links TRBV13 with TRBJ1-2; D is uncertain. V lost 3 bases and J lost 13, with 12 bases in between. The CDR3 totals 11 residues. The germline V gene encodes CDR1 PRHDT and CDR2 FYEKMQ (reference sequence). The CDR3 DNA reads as TGTGCCAGCAGCTTCAACCTTTTGCTCACCTTC. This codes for CASSFNLLLTF.

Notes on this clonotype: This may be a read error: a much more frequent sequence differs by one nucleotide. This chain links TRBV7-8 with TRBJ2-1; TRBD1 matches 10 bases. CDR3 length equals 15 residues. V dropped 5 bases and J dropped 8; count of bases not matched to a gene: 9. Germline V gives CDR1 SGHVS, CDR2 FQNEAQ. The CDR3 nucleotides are TGTGCCAGCAGCGCGTGGACAGGGGGTGGTGATGAGCAGTTCTTC. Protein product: CASSAWTGGGDEQFF.